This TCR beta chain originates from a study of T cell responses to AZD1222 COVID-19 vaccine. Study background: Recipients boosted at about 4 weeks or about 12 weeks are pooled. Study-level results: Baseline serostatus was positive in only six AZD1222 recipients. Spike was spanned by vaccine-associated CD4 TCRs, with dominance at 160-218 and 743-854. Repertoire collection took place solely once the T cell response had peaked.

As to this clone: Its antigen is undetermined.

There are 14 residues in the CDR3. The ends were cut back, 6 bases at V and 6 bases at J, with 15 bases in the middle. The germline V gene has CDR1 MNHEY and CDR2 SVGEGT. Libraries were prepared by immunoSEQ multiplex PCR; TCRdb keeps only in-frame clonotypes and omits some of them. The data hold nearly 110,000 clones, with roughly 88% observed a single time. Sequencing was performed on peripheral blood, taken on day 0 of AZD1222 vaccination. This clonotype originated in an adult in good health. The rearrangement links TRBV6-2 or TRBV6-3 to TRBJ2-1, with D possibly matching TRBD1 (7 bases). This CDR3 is CASSPHQGGNEQFF. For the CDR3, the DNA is TGTGCCAGCAGCCCCCATCAGGGGGGCAATGAGCAGTTCTTC.